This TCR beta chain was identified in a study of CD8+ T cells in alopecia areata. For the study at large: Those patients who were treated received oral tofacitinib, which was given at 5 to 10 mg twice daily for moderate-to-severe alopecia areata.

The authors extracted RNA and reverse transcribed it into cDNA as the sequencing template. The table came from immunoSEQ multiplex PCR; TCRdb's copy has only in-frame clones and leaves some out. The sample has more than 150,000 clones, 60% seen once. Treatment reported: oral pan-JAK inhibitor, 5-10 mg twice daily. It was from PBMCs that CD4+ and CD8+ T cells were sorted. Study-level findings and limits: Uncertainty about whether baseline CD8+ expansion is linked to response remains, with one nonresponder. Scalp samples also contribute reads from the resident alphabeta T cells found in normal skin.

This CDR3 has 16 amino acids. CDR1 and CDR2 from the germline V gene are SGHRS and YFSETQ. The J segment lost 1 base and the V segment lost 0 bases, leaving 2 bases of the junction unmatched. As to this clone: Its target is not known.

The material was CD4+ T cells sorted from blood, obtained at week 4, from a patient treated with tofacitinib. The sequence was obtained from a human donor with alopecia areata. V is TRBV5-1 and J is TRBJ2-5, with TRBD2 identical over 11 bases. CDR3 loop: CASSLELAGVQETQYF. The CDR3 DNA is TGCGCCAGCAGCTTGGAACTAGCGGGGGTCCAAGAGACCCAGTACTTC. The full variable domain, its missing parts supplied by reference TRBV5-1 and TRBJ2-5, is KAGVTQTPRYLIKTRGQQVTLSCSPISGHRSVSWYQQTPGQGLQFLFEYFSETQRNKGNFPGRFSGRQFSNSRSEMNVSTLELGDSALYLCASSLELAGVQETQYFGPGTRLLVL.